This T cell receptor beta chain derives from a study of immune cell composition in non-small cell lung cancer. Per germline, CDR1 SGHNT and CDR2 YYREEE (reference sequence). J gave up 7 bases and V 6 bases, and 17 bases lay outside the gene matches. This CDR3 spans 19 amino acids. Some clones are missing from TCRdb's copy, which holds only in-frame ones; the method was immunoSEQ multiplex PCR. The data show approximately 2,900 clones, about 81% seen once. This clone was recorded once. These same data were also listed under a study on CD4 T cells in lung cancer.

The TCR comes from a human donor with non-small cell lung cancer. This rearrangement joins TRBV5-4 to TRBJ2-1; TRBD2 matches at 15 bases. Sequenced input: lung tumor tissue. The CDR3, as DNA: TGTGCCAGCACCTATAGGACTAGCGGGAGGGCAGCTCCACGTAATGAGCAGTTCTTC. As protein: CASTYRTSGRAAPRNEQFF.